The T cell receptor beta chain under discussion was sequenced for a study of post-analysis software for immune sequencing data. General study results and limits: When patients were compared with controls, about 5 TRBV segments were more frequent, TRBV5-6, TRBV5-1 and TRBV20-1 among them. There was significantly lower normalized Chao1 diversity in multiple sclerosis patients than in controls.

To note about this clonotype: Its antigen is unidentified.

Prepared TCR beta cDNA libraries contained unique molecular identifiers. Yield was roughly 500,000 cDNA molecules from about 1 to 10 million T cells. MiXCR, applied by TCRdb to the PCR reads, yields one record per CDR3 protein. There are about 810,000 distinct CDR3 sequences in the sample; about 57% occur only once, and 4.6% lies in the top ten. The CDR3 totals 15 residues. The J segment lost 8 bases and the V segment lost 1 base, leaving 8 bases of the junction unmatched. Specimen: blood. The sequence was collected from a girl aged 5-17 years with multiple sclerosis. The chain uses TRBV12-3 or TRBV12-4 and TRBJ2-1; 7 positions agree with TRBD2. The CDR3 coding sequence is TGTGCCAGCAGTTTAGTGGCTAGCGGAGGGGATGAGCAGTTCTTC. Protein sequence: CASSLVASGGDEQFF.